This entry features one T cell receptor (beta chain) sequence. This sample is drawn from a study of control samples from healthy donors and cancer patients. Sequencing used immunoSEQ multiplex PCR; TCRdb keeps in-frame clones, though not all of them. The sample contains 150,000 or so clones, roughly 94% of which appear only once. The CDR3 length is 13 residues. Germline CDR1 is ENHRY and CDR2 is SYGVKD. Trimming stripped 8 bases from V and 1 base from J, with 11 bases between. The sample was PBMCs. V and J are TRBV10-3 and TRBJ1-1; D may be TRBD1 (5 bases). The TCR comes from a man between 60 and 75 years old with colorectal cancer. The CDR3 DNA reads as TGTGCCATCCGGAGGGGAGAGAACACTGAAGCTTTCTTT. Protein: CAIRRGENTEAFF.